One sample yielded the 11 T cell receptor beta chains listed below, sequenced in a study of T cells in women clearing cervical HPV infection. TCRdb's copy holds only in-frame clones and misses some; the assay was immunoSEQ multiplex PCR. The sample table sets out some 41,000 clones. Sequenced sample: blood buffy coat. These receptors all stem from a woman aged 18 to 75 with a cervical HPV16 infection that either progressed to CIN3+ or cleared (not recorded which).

The CDR3 bases that were read are TGTGCCTGGAGTGTAATTGGCGGGAGCTCCTACGAG. As protein: CAWSVIGGSSYE. The entire CDR3 is CAWSVIGGSSYEQYF. The rearrangement links TRBV30 to TRBJ2-7; 7 bases align to TRBD2. The CDR3 end lies 3 residues beyond the end of the read and is filled in from the germline J gene. Trimming cost V 0 bases and J 0 bases; bases outside gene matches: 5. CDR3 size: 15 residues. The V gene's germline CDR1 is GTSNPN and CDR2 SVGIG (reference sequence).

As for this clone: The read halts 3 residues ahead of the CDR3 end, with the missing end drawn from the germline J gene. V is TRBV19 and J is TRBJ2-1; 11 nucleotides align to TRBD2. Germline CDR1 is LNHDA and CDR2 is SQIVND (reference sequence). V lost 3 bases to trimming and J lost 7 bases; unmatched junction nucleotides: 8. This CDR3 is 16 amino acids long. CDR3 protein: CASSIQLAGALNEQFF. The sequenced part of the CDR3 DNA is TGTGCCAGTAGTATCCAACTAGCGGGAGCCTTGAATGAG. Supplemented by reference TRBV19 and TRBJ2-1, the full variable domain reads DGGITQSPKYLFRKEGQNVTLSCEQNLNHDAMYWYRQDPGQGLRLIYYSQIVNDFQKGDIAEGYSVSREKKESFPLTVTSAQKNPTAFYLCASSIQLAGALNEQFFGPGTRLTVL.

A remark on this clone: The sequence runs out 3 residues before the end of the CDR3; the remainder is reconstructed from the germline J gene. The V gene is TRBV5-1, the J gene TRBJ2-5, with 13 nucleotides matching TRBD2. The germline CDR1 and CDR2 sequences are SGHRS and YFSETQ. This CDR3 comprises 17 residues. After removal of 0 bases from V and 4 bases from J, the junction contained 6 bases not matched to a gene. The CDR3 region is CASSLETSGRFRETQYF. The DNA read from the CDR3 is TGCGCCAGCAGCTTGGAGACTAGCGGGAGGTTTCGAGAGACC.

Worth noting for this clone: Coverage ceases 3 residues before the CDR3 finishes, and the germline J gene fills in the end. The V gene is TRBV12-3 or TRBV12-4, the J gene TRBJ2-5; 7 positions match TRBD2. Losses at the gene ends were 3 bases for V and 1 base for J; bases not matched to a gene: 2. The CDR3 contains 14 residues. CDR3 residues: CASSFGTIQETQYF. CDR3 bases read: TGTGCCAGCAGTTTCGGGACTATCCAAGAGACC.

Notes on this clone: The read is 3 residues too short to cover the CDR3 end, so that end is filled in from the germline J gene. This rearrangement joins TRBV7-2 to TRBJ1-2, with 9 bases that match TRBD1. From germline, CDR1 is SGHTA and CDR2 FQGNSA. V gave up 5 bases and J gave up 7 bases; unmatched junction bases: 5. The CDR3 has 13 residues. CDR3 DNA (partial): TGTGCCAGCAGCCGGGGACAGGGACGTGGC. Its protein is CASSRGQGRG. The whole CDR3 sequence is CASSRGQGRGYTF. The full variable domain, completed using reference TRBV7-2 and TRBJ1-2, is GAGVSQSPSNKVTEKGKDVELRCDPISGHTALYWYRQSLGQGLEFLIYFQGNSAPDKSGLPSDRFSAERTGGSVSTLTIQRTQQEDSAVYLCASSRGQGRGYTFGSGTRLTVV.

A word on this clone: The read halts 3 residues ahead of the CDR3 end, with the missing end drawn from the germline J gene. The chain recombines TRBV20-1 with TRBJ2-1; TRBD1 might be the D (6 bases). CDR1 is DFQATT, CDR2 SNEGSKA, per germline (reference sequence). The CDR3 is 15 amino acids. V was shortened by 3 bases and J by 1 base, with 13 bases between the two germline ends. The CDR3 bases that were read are TGCAGTGCTAGGGACAACAGGGTATCCTACAATGAG. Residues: CSARDNRVSYNE. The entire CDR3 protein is CSARDNRVSYNEQFF.

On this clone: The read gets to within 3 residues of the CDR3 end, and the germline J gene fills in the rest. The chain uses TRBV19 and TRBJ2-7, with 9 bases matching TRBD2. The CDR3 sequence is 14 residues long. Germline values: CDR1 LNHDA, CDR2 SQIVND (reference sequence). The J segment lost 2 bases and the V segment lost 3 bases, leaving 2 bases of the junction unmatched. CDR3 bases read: TGTGCCAGTAGTATCCAGCGGGGGGCCTACGAG. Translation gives CASSIQRGAYE. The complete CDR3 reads CASSIQRGAYEQYF.

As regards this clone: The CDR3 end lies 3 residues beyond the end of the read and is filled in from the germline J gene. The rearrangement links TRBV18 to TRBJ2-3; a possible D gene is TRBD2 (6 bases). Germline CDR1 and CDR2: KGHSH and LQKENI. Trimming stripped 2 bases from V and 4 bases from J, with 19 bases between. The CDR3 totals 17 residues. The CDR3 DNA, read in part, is TGTGCCAGCTCACCAGCGAGAGGAGGGGCCGGTTCAGATACG. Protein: CASSPARGGAGSDT. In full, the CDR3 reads CASSPARGGAGSDTQYF.

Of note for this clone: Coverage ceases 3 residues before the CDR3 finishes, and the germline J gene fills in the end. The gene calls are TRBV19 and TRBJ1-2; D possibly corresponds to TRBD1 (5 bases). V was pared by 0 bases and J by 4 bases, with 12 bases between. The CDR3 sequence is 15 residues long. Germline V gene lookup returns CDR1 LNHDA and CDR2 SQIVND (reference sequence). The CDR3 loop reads CASSIDWGGTYGYTF. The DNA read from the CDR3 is TGTGCCAGTAGTATAGATTGGGGGGGAACCTATGGC. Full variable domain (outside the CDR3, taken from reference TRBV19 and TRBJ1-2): DGGITQSPKYLFRKEGQNVTLSCEQNLNHDAMYWYRQDPGQGLRLIYYSQIVNDFQKGDIAEGYSVSREKKESFPLTVTSAQKNPTAFYLCASSIDWGGTYGYTFGSGTRLTVV.

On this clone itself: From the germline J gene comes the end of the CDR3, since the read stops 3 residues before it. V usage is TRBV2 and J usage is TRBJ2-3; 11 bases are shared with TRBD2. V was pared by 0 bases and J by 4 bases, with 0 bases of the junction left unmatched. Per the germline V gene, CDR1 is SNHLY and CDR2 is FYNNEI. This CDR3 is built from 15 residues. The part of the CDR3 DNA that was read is TGTGCCAGCAGTGAAGCACTAGCGGGAGCAGATACG. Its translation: CASSEALAGADT. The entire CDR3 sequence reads CASSEALAGADTQYF.

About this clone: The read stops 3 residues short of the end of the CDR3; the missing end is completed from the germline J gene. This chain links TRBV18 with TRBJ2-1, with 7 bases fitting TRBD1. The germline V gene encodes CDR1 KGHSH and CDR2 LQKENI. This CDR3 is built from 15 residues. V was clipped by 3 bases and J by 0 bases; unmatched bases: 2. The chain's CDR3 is CASSPGTVSYNEQFF. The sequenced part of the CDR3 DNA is TGTGCCAGCTCACCGGGGACAGTCTCCTACAATGAG.